This is a list of T cell receptor beta chains from one sample in a study of graft-versus-host responses after intestinal transplantation. Profiling relied on immunoSEQ multiplex PCR, and the TCRdb table lists in-frame clones only, not all of them. The sample has under 75,000 clones, around 91% seen once; the top ten hold 4% to 5%. No antigen has been identified for these receptors. Sequenced material: unstimulated CD8+ T cells sorted from spleen or lymph node cells, taken before transplant. Receptor source: a human donor who was the organ donor for an intestinal transplant. Each CDR3 is given with its conserved first and last residue. A D gene is named only where the DNA matches it firmly. Rows give clone size only sometimes, using once, few, many, or a class for an expanded clone.

J,D,size,V,DNA,CDR3
TRBJ1-2,TRBD1,.,TRBV29-1,TGCAGCGATTGGACAGGCTCTAACTATGGCTACACCTTC,CSDWTGSNYGYTF
TRBJ2-2,.,.,TRBV5-4,TGTGCCAGCAGCAAAACCGGGACATTGATGGTCACCGGGGAGCTGTTTTTT,CASSKTGTLMVTGELFF
TRBJ2-3,.,.,TRBV6-1,TGTGCCAGCAGTGACAGAGGCCCAGATACGCAGTATTTT,CASSDRGPDTQYF
TRBJ1-2,TRBD1,.,TRBV29-1,TGCAGCGTTACAGGGGGGAGCGAATATGGCTACACCTTC,CSVTGGSEYGYTF
TRBJ1-5,.,.,TRBV15,TGTGCCACCAGCAGAGTCTTGAATCAGCCCCAGCATTTT,CATSRVLNQPQHF
TRBJ1-4,.,.,TRBV7-9,TGTGCCAGCAGCTTAGAAAGGGACAAAGATCCTGGTGAAAAACTGTTTTTT,CASSLERDKDPGEKLFF
TRBJ1-6,.,once,TRBV4-2,TGTGCCAGCAGCCAAGATTGGGAGGTTGGTTCACCCCTCCACTTT,CASSQDWEVGSPLHF
TRBJ2-1,TRBD2,.,TRBV11-1,TGTGCCAGCAGCCCAAAGCGGGGGGGCCTGTTTGAGCAGTTCTTC,CASSPKRGGLFEQFF
TRBJ1-1,.,.,TRBV5-6,TGTGCCAGCTGGGCCCTAGCGAACACTGAAGCTTTCTTT,CASWALANTEAFF
TRBJ2-1,TRBD2,.,TRBV4-1,TGCGCCAGCAGCCAAGATCCCCCTCGAGCGGGGGGTGGCAATGAGCAGTTCTTC,CASSQDPPRAGGGNEQFF
TRBJ1-5,TRBD1,.,TRBV19,TGTGCCAGTAGTGCCGGGACAGCAAGCAATCAGCCCCAGCATTTT,CASSAGTASNQPQHF
TRBJ1-2,.,.,TRBV14,TGTGCCAGCAGCGTCGATGCTACAGCTAACTATGGCTACACCTTC,CASSVDATANYGYTF
TRBJ2-3,.,.,TRBV28,TGTGCCAGCAGTTTAACCCCGAGCGGCACAGATACGCAGTATTTT,CASSLTPSGTDTQYF
TRBJ1-2,.,.,TRBV7-9,TGTGCCGGCCAACCGGGACTAGATGGCTACACCTTC,CAGQPGLDGYTF
TRBJ2-1,.,.,TRBV27,TGTGCCAGCACCGTGGGGGGCTCCTACAATGAGCAGTTCTTC,CASTVGGSYNEQFF
TRBJ2-2,.,.,TRBV6-4,TGTGCCAGCAGAGCGATAAGTGACACCGGGGAGCTGTTTTTT,CASRAISDTGELFF
TRBJ1-3,.,once,TRBV9,TGTGCCAGCAGCGCCCGGAGCTCTGGAAACACCATATATTTT,CASSARSSGNTIYF
TRBJ1-1,TRBD1,.,TRBV30,TGTGCCTGGAGAGGAACAGGGGTGGAATATACTGAAGCTTTCTTT,CAWRGTGVEYTEAFF
TRBJ2-1,TRBD2,.,TRBV30,TGTGCCTGGAGTTTAGCGGGGCTAAATGAGCAGTTCTTC,CAWSLAGLNEQFF
TRBJ2-5,TRBD2,once,TRBV28,TGTGCCAGCAGCCTCGAGGCCCTACTAGCGGGGGGTGAAGAGACCCAGTACTTC,CASSLEALLAGGEETQYF
TRBJ1-1,.,few,TRBV6-1,TGTGCCGAGGGGGGGGTGGGGGTCGAAGCTTTCTTT,CAEGGVGVEAFF
TRBJ1-2,TRBD1,.,TRBV5-6,TGTGCCAGCAGCTGGGGTGACAGGGGAACTATGGTGGGCTACACCTTC,CASSWGDRGTMVGYTF
TRBJ1-1,TRBD1,.,TRBV28,TGTGCCAGCAGTTTCCCAGGACAGGGGAACACTGAAGCTTTCTTT,CASSFPGQGNTEAFF
TRBJ1-2,.,.,TRBV7-9,TGTGCCAGCAGCTTAGTTAACAGCCCTAACTATGGCTACACCTTC,CASSLVNSPNYGYTF
TRBJ1-4,.,.,TRBV18,TGTGCCAGCTCATTACACAGGCTCAGCGAAAAAACTAATGAAAAACTGTTTTTT,CASSLHRLSEKTNEKLFF
TRBJ2-5,TRBD2,.,TRBV7-7,TGTGCTAGCAGCATCCGCCCGGGACTAGCGGAGCAAGAGACCCAGTACTTC,CASSIRPGLAEQETQYF
TRBJ1-2,.,.,TRBV18,TGTGCCAGCTCACCACCGTACATTAACTATGGCTACACCTTC,CASSPPYINYGYTF
TRBJ1-2,.,.,TRBV5-4,TGTGCCAGCAGCTTGTGGGGGGGCCCCCCGGGGGGCTACACCTTC,CASSLWGGPPGGYTF
TRBJ1-6,TRBD1,.,TRBV5-4,TGTGCCAGCAGCTTACGGGACAGGGGGAATTCACCCCTCCACTTT,CASSLRDRGNSPLHF
TRBJ1-3,TRBD1,.,TRBV19,TGTGCCAGTAGTCCCGGGACAGGGGTAGGAAACACCATATATTTT,CASSPGTGVGNTIYF
TRBJ1-4,.,.,TRBV4-2,TGTGCCAGCAGCCAGATGGACAGACCTAATGAAAAACTGTTTTTT,CASSQMDRPNEKLFF
TRBJ1-1,.,.,TRBV7-9,TGTGCCAGCAGCCCGGTACGAGGCATGAACACTGAAGCTTTCTTT,CASSPVRGMNTEAFF
TRBJ2-1,.,.,TRBV2,TGTGCCAGCACCGCGGGACCGCGCTACAATGAGCAGTTCTTC,CASTAGPRYNEQFF
TRBJ2-3,.,.,TRBV6-4,TGTGCCAGCAGTGATAGCGCGGCGGGGTCCCCCGCTTTT,CASSDSAAGSPAF
TRBJ2-2,.,once,TRBV4-1,TGCGCCAGCAGCCCCAGGGAAATAGTCACCGGGGAGCTGTTTTTT,CASSPREIVTGELFF
TRBJ1-1,.,.,TRBV9,TGTGCCAGCAGCGTAGCTGGGGGGGCCACTGAAGCTTTCTTT,CASSVAGGATEAFF
TRBJ2-2,TRBD2,.,TRBV9,TGTGCCAGCAGCCCGAGCGGGGGCTTGTCCGGGGAGCTGTTTTTT,CASSPSGGLSGELFF